The 12 T cell receptor beta chains below were found in one sample sequenced in a study of blood T cells in healthy people across ages. It was with a sample-barcoded 5' primer and a J-beta primer mix that a second PCR of about 7 to 12 cycles was run. TCRdb re-called the 5' RACE reads with MiXCR, one entry per CDR3 protein. The sample has about 900,000 distinct CDR3 sequences, around 46% seen once. The sequenced material came from blood. These receptors originate from a young man in good health.

The chain couples TRBV20-1 to TRBJ1-2, with TRBD1 identical over 9 bases. The CDR3 consists of 14 residues. CDR1 and CDR2 (germline): DFQATT, SNEGSKA (reference sequence). With 3 bases clipped from V and 7 bases from J, the junction kept 9 bases outside the gene matches. This chain's CDR3 is CSASRDRAGSGYTF. The CDR3 nucleotides read TGCAGTGCTAGTAGGGACAGGGCGGGTAGTGGCTACACCTTC.

This clonotype was counted between two and nine times. This chain uses TRBV10-3 with TRBJ2-7; D perhaps matches TRBD1 (6 bases). Germline-derived CDR1 and CDR2 are ENHRY and SYGVKD. The CDR3 has 13 amino acids. Deletions cut 4 bases from V and 7 bases from J, with 14 bases between. In DNA, the CDR3 is TGTGCCATCAGTGCCGTTACTAGGGGGGAGCAGTACTTC. Its translation: CAISAVTRGEQYF.

J is TRBJ2-7 and V is TRBV29-1, with TRBD1 matching 8 bases. Unmatched junction bases numbered 6, after V lost 5 bases and J lost 0 bases. Per germline, CDR1 SQVTM and CDR2 ANQGSEA. The CDR3 is 14 amino acids. CDR3 DNA: TGCAGCGTTCGTGGGACAGGCGTCTCCTACGAGCAGTACTTC. This translates into CSVRGTGVSYEQYF.

By sample fraction, this clonotype is medium-sized. The chain is built from TRBV7-9 and TRBJ2-1, with no clear D. Germline CDR1 and CDR2: SEHNR and FQNEAQ (reference sequence). The V and J ends lost 0 bases and 8 bases respectively, with 17 bases between them. The CDR3 is 16 residues long. The CDR3 is CASSLATGQRFDEQFF. The CDR3 nucleotides are TGTGCCAGCAGCTTAGCCACCGGGCAGAGATTCGATGAGCAGTTCTTC.

This clonotype has ten or more counts. V gene TRBV6-1 combines with J gene TRBJ2-6; D call uncertain. Trimming removed 5 bases at V and 0 bases at J, with 8 bases between. Per germline, CDR1 MNHNS and CDR2 SASEGT. The CDR3 is 15 residues long. The CDR3: CASSLDDSGANVLTF. The DNA of the CDR3 is TGTGCCAGCAGTTTAGACGACTCTGGGGCCAACGTCCTGACTTTC.

This rearrangement joins TRBV12-3 or TRBV12-4 to TRBJ2-5; D unresolved. The V and J ends lost 1 base and 11 bases respectively, with 14 bases between them. The CDR3 runs to 13 residues. CDR3 loop: CASSLGHYNEQYF. CDR3 DNA sequence: TGTGCCAGCAGTTTAGGGCACTACAATGAGCAGTACTTC.

The genes are TRBV5-1 and TRBJ2-7; 9 nucleotides agree with TRBD2. There are 17 residues in the CDR3. Trimming cost V 2 bases and J 1 base; bases outside gene matches: 10. Germline-derived CDR1 and CDR2 are SGHRS and YFSETQ. DNA of the CDR3: TGCGCCAGCAGCTTAGTCCCTAGCGGGGCTTTGTCCTACGAGCAGTACTTC. Translating it yields CASSLVPSGALSYEQYF.

The CDR3 loop is CSARDLSGVHEQYF. In DNA form, the CDR3 reads TGCAGTGCTAGAGATCTTTCGGGCGTCCATGAGCAGTACTTC. This chain uses TRBV20-1 with TRBJ2-5; no definite D call. This CDR3 is 14 amino acids long. Trimming took 0 bases from V and 11 from J, leaving 19 bases between them. Germline CDR1 reads DFQATT; CDR2 reads SNEGSKA (reference sequence).

In its sample, this clonotype was seen once. Written as DNA, the CDR3 is TGTGCCAGTAGCAAGACTAGCGGGGGCCCCTCCTACGAGCAGTACTTC. This codes for CASSKTSGGPSYEQYF. This chain links TRBV19 with TRBJ2-7; 12 bases line up with TRBD2. With 6 bases clipped from V and 0 bases from J, the junction kept 6 bases outside the gene matches. The CDR3 is 16 amino acids. Germline lookup yields CDR1 LNHDA and CDR2 SQIVND (reference sequence). Full variable domain (outside the CDR3, taken from reference TRBV19 and TRBJ2-7): DGGITQSPKYLFRKEGQNVTLSCEQNLNHDAMYWYRQDPGQGLRLIYYSQIVNDFQKGDIAEGYSVSREKKESFPLTVTSAQKNPTAFYLCASSKTSGGPSYEQYFGPGTRLTVT.

The chain is built from TRBV18 and TRBJ1-1, with D uncertain. Germline loops: CDR1 KGHSH, CDR2 LQKENI. Trimming took off 0 bases at V and 0 bases at J, with 14 bases between the two ends. This CDR3 contains 17 residues. The CDR3 DNA follows: TGTGCCAGCTCACCACCGTCGGCTCGCACCATGAACACTGAAGCTTTCTTT. Its protein is CASSPPSARTMNTEAFF.

The chain is built from TRBV10-3 and TRBJ1-5; D uncertain. The CDR3 has 13 residues. Germline V gene data show CDR1 as ENHRY and CDR2 as SYGVKD. Trimming left V 10 bases short and J 0 bases short, with 10 bases between. This CDR3 is CASKPDSNQPQHF. For the CDR3, the DNA is TGTGCCAGCAAACCGGATAGCAATCAGCCCCAGCATTTT.

The chain joins TRBV7-2 to TRBJ2-2, with no clear D. CDR1 and CDR2 from the germline V gene are SGHTA and FQGNSA. CDR3 size: 14 residues. Trimming cost V 5 bases and J 11 bases, with 18 bases left between them. CDR3 loop: CASSRQSKITELFF. The CDR3 bases are TGTGCCAGCAGCCGACAATCTAAAATCACAGAGCTGTTTTTT.